The clone carrying this TCR beta chain was seen just once. The data are from a study of control samples from healthy donors and cancer patients. V dropped 0 bases and J dropped 0 bases, with 15 bases sitting between them. Germline values: CDR1 SGHNT, CDR2 YYREEE (reference sequence). There are 17 residues in the CDR3. Sequenced by immunoSEQ multiplex PCR; TCRdb stores in-frame clones only, minus some. The repertoire consists of roughly 70,000 clones, with approximately 80% occurring once and the leading ten covering 25% to 35%. This clonotype originated in a man in his fifties in good health. Sequenced material: blood. This chain uses TRBV5-4 with TRBJ1-1; D may be TRBD1 (6 bases). Written as DNA, the CDR3 is TGTGCCAGCAGCTTGGGGGGCAGGGGAGGTATGAACACTGAAGCTTTCTTT. Its translation is CASSLGGRGGMNTEAFF.